These 21 T cell receptor beta chains came from one sample sequenced in a study of blood T cells in healthy people across ages. PCR was performed a second time for about 7 to 11 cycles using a sample-barcoded 5' primer and a J-beta primer mix. TCRdb reprocessed the 5' RACE reads with MiXCR, giving one entry per CDR3 protein. The profile shows approximately 800,000 distinct CDR3 sequences, roughly three fifths of them singletons. Sequencing was carried out using blood. Receptor source: a man aged 40-50 years in good health.

The rearrangement links TRBV28 to TRBJ2-3, with unresolved D. This CDR3 spans 14 amino acids. Between the trimmed V and J ends, which lost 4 bases and 2 bases, there was a span of 10 bases. Germline V CDR1 and CDR2: MDHEN, SYDVKM. Here the CDR3 DNA reads TGTGCCAGCAGTTCCAGACGGTACACAGATACGCAGTATTTT. Protein sequence: CASSSRRYTDTQYF.

The chain is built from TRBV6-5 and TRBJ1-2; no clear D. Per the germline V gene, CDR1 is MNHEY and CDR2 is SVGAGI. Trimming stripped 5 bases from V and 2 bases from J, with 9 bases between. The CDR3 totals 13 residues. Written as DNA, the CDR3 is TGTGCCAGCAGTAGCAGTTCCAACTATGGCTACACCTTC. Amino acid sequence: CASSSSSNYGYTF.

The genes are TRBV7-2 and TRBJ2-2, with 7 bases identical to TRBD1. Unmatched junction bases numbered 6, after V lost 1 base and J lost 4 bases. Germline CDR1 is SGHTA and CDR2 is FQGNSA. The CDR3 is 16 residues long. The CDR3 loop is CASSLVRGRGTGELFF. The CDR3 DNA reads as TGTGCCAGCAGCTTAGTGAGGGGGCGAGGCACCGGGGAGCTGTTTTTT.

The CDR3 bases are TGCAGTGCTAGAGATACGGCTGCGCAGACCGGATGGGTTGAGCAGTTCTTC. This codes for CSARDTAAQTGWVEQFF. The chain links TRBV20-1 to TRBJ2-1, with no clear D. Germline CDR1 is DFQATT and CDR2 is SNEGSKA (reference sequence). V dropped 0 bases and J dropped 9 bases, with 24 bases sitting between them. The CDR3 spans 17 residues.

The V gene is TRBV2, the J gene TRBJ2-7, with D maybe TRBD2 (5 bases). Germline V gives CDR1 SNHLY, CDR2 FYNNEI. Trimming stripped 7 bases from V and 2 bases from J, with 12 bases between. This CDR3 comprises 13 residues. The CDR3: CASTLGDPYEQYF. The CDR3, as DNA: TGTGCCAGCACATTGGGAGACCCCTACGAGCAGTACTTC.

V and J are TRBV10-3 and TRBJ2-7, with 10 nucleotides matching TRBD1. The end of the DNA is better explained by TRBJ2-5, so the J call may be wrong. The germline CDR1 and CDR2 sequences are ENHRY and SYGVKD. The CDR3 runs to 12 residues. The DNA of the CDR3 is TGTTCGGCGGGACAGGGGACGGAGACCCAGTACTTC. Its protein is CSAGQGTETQYF.

The chain uses TRBV7-3 and TRBJ2-1, with D tentatively TRBD2 (5 bases). This CDR3 region has 16 residues. Trimming shortened V by 5 bases and J by 3 bases, and 17 bases separated the two germline ends. Germline CDR1 SGHTA, CDR2 FQGTGA. The CDR3 is CASSPRISGIYNEQFF. CDR3 bases: TGTGCCAGCAGCCCCCGGATCAGCGGAATCTACAATGAGCAGTTCTTC. Full variable domain (remainder filled in from reference TRBV7-3 and TRBJ2-1): GAGVSQTPSNKVTEKGKYVELRCDPISGHTALYWYRQSLGQGPEFLIYFQGTGAADDSGLPNDRFFAVRPEGSVSTLKIQRTERGDSAVYLCASSPRISGIYNEQFFGPGTRLTVL.

The chain joins TRBV6-5 to TRBJ2-5; 12 bases are shared with TRBD1. CDR1 is MNHEY and CDR2 is SVGAGI in the germline V gene. V lost 4 bases and J lost 2; bases outside the gene matches: 11. The CDR3 runs to 18 residues. The CDR3 sequence: CASSFPGTGGSLQETQYF. Here the CDR3 DNA reads TGTGCCAGCAGTTTTCCCGGGACAGGGGGCTCCCTTCAAGAGACCCAGTACTTC.

The rearrangement uses TRBV6-5 and TRBJ2-1; TRBD1 might be the D (6 bases). The CDR3 runs 11 residues. V dropped 10 bases and J dropped 12 bases, with 16 bases sitting between them. In germline, CDR1 is MNHEY, CDR2 SVGAGI. The CDR3 region is CATGWGQGQFF. The CDR3 coding sequence is TGTGCCACGGGCTGGGGGCAAGGGCAGTTCTTC.

This clonotype has just a few counts. The rearrangement uses TRBV7-3 and TRBJ2-3; D may be TRBD1 or TRBD2 (5 bases each). The V and J ends lost 5 bases and 2 bases respectively, with 17 bases between them. CDR1 SGHTA and CDR2 FQGTGA come from the germline V gene. This CDR3 has 16 amino acids. Written as DNA, the CDR3 is TGTGCCAGCAGCCCCCTCGGTGGGGGAACCACAGATACGCAGTATTTT. Translation gives CASSPLGGGTTDTQYF. Filled out from reference TRBV7-3 and TRBJ2-3, the complete variable domain reads GAGVSQTPSNKVTEKGKYVELRCDPISGHTALYWYRQSLGQGPEFLIYFQGTGAADDSGLPNDRFFAVRPEGSVSTLKIQRTERGDSAVYLCASSPLGGGTTDTQYFGPGTRLTVL.

The sample holds a few counts of this clonotype. The chain links TRBV7-2 to TRBJ1-2, with D tentatively TRBD1 (5 bases). This CDR3 contains 13 residues. Germline V gives CDR1 SGHTA, CDR2 FQGNSA. Trimming shortened V by 7 bases and J by 2 bases, and 11 bases separated the two germline ends. The CDR3 loop is CASNPGQNYGYTF. In DNA, the CDR3 is TGTGCCAGCAACCCCGGACAAAACTATGGCTACACCTTC.

The genes are TRBV12-3 or TRBV12-4 and TRBJ1-2; tentative D call: TRBD1 (6 bases). The CDR3 sequence is 13 residues long. V lost 4 bases to trimming and J lost 8 bases, with 14 bases between them. This CDR3 is CASSSSGARGYTF. In nucleotides, the CDR3 is TGTGCCAGCAGTTCCTCGGGGGCGCGAGGCTACACCTTC.

The table lists this clonotype with a few counts. The rearrangement links TRBV4-3 to TRBJ2-4; D is ambiguous. Germline CDR1 LGHNA, CDR2 YSLEER. The ends were cut back, 1 base at V and 4 bases at J, with 20 bases in the middle. This CDR3 comprises 18 residues. CDR3 region: CASSQAGPGRMEKNIQYF. CDR3 DNA: TGCGCCAGCAGCCAAGCGGGTCCAGGCAGAATGGAAAAAAACATTCAGTACTTC.

This clonotype was seen a handful of times. This chain links TRBV5-6 with TRBJ1-5, with 7 bases fitting TRBD1. The length of the CDR3 is 14 residues. The germline V gene has CDR1 SGHDT and CDR2 YYEEEE. V dropped 5 bases and J dropped 2; count of bases not matched to a gene: 4. The CDR3 loop reads CASSFGQGNQPQHF. The CDR3 DNA is TGTGCCAGCAGTTTCGGACAGGGCAATCAGCCCCAGCATTTT.

The chain is built from TRBV4-3 and TRBJ2-1; D uncertain. Trimming took off 2 bases at V and 1 base at J, with 18 bases between the two ends. Germline CDR1 is LGHNA and CDR2 is YSLEER. The CDR3 consists of 18 residues. For the CDR3, the DNA is TGCGCCAGCAGCCAATCGCGGTCACCCCGTGGGTCCTACAATGAGCAGTTCTTC. Translated, it gives CASSQSRSPRGSYNEQFF.

V usage is TRBV29-1 and J usage is TRBJ1-1; D gene unclear. Germline-derived CDR1 and CDR2 are SQVTM and ANQGSEA. Trimming cost V 3 bases and J 4 bases, with 12 bases left between them. CDR3 size: 13 residues. CDR3 sequence reads: CSVDRQVGTEAFF. The CDR3 DNA reads TGCAGCGTTGATAGGCAGGTTGGCACTGAAGCTTTCTTT.

V usage is TRBV6-2 or TRBV6-3 and J usage is TRBJ2-1; TRBD2 aligns across 11 bases. V dropped 7 bases and J dropped 1; count of bases not matched to a gene: 12. The CDR3 sequence is 18 residues long. Germline V gene data show CDR1 as MNHEY and CDR2 as SVGEGT. The DNA for the CDR3 is TGTGCCAGCACCAGTTTAGGGACTAGCGGTGTTTCCTACAATGAGCAGTTCTTC. This encodes CASTSLGTSGVSYNEQFF.

This clonotype was seen more than once but under ten times. The chain uses TRBV29-1 and TRBJ1-2, with 8 bases aligning to TRBD1. The CDR3 extends over 14 amino acids. With 8 bases clipped from V and 6 bases from J, the junction kept 14 bases outside the gene matches. The germline V gene encodes CDR1 SQVTM and CDR2 ANQGSEA. CDR3 amino acids: CSIEPLTTGDGYTF. The CDR3 nucleotides are TGCAGCATAGAGCCCTTAACGACAGGGGATGGCTACACCTTC.

The CDR3 DNA reads as TGTGCTAGTGGTTTGGTATTAGGGGGGACCTATTACAATGAGCAGTTCTTC. This codes for CASGLVLGGTYYNEQFF. The chain has TRBV12-5 and TRBJ2-1; the D call may be TRBD1 or TRBD2 (6 bases each). This CDR3 is built from 17 residues. Germline V gives CDR1 LGHNT, CDR2 FRNRAP. Trimming pared 0 bases from V and 4 bases from J, leaving 16 bases between.

The chain has TRBV6-1 and TRBJ2-7; a weak D match, TRBD2 (6 bases). V gave up 11 bases and J gave up 5 bases, with 19 bases separating them. The CDR3 runs 13 residues. Germline CDR1 MNHNS, CDR2 SASEGT. CDR3 nucleotides: TGTGCCCCGCGGGGCAGGGTAACCGACGAGCAGTACTTC. Protein: CAPRGRVTDEQYF.

This clonotype was observed a few times. The chain links TRBV5-1 to TRBJ2-7; D not certain. The CDR3 has 12 residues. Germline V gene sequence: CDR1 SGHRS, CDR2 YFSETQ. Trimming removed 3 bases from V and 4 bases from J, with 8 bases in between. The CDR3 loop is CASSSNGYEQYF. CDR3 sequence (DNA): TGCGCCAGCAGCTCTAACGGATACGAGCAGTACTTC.